This TCR beta chain was found in a study of blood T cell repertoires in COVID-19. Study information: Samples of COVID-19 (acute and convalescent) were obtained from the United States, Italy and Spain. PBMCs, B-cell-depleted T cells, or T cells were the source of the cDNA or gDNA that made up the material.

The CDR3 is 15 residues long. The germline V gene has CDR1 SGHTA and CDR2 FQGNSA. The trim removed 0 bases at V and 0 bases at J, leaving 0 bases unmatched. Per the original methods: Reference gene primer amplification gave nucleated cell count estimates. Measured with immunoSEQ multiplex PCR; TCRdb has only the in-frame clones, and not every one. For V, J and clone size, that table is used; D and trimming come from the DNA. The data show 250,000 to 350,000 clones, with over 75% seen just once and approximately 8.1% held by the top ten. Specimen: peripheral blood. The receptor was isolated from a woman between 45 and 65 years old who had recovered from COVID-19. V is TRBV7-2 and J is TRBJ2-7; TRBD1 aligns across 9 bases. This CDR3 is CASSLAGQGSYEQYF. CDR3 sequence (DNA): TGTGCCAGCAGCTTAGCGGGACAGGGCTCCTACGAGCAGTACTTC.